These 20 T cell receptor beta chains were sequenced from one sample in a study of CD8+CD57+ T cells in acquired aplastic anemia. Profiling that covered TCR beta VDJ and CDR3 relied on genomic DNA as its template. MiXCR, applied by TCRdb to the reads, yields one record per CDR3 protein. This table holds roughly 420,000 distinct CDR3 sequences, under 80% found once. Sequenced sample: sorted CD4+, CD8+, or CD8+CD57+ T cells (not recorded which) from PBMCs. These TCRs come from a human donor in good health, serving as a control.

This chain uses TRBV10-3 with TRBJ2-7; 7 bases line up with TRBD2. With 6 bases clipped from V and 2 bases from J, the junction kept 1 base outside the gene matches. CDR1 and CDR2 from the germline V gene are ENHRY and SYGVKD. CDR3 length: 12 residues. This chain's CDR3 is CAISGTTYEQYF. The CDR3 DNA reads as TGTGCCATCAGCGGGACTACCTACGAGCAGTACTTC.

The rearrangement joins TRBV25-1 to TRBJ1-3; no reliable D call. Germline V gives CDR1 MGHDK, CDR2 SYGVNS. V dropped 3 bases and J dropped 5 bases, with 11 bases sitting between them. The CDR3 is 14 amino acids. CDR3 coding DNA: TGTGCCAGCAGTGAGCCCGGTCCTAGAAACACCATATATTTT. Its protein product is CASSEPGPRNTIYF.

This clonotype is a singleton in its sample. The chain is built from TRBV3-1 and TRBJ1-6; D is ambiguous. CDR1 is LGHDT, CDR2 YNNKEL, per germline (reference sequence). V shed 5 bases and J shed 14 bases, with 19 bases lying between them. The CDR3 totals 14 residues. CDR3 bases: TGTGCCAGCAGCTTTACGGACCTCTCTGTGGCCCTCCACTTT. It yields the protein CASSFTDLSVALHF.

For this clonotype: At one boundary the junction diverges from the germline segment, which might be a read error. This rearrangement joins TRBV7-8 to TRBJ1-4; tentatively, D is TRBD1 (5 bases). This CDR3 contains 15 residues. Germline V gene sequence: CDR1 SGHVS, CDR2 FQNEAQ. The CDR3 DNA reads TGTGCCAGCAGCGCCGGTATGGGGGATAATGAAAACCTGTTTTTT. Amino acids: CASSAGMGDNENLFF.

This sequence joins TRBV6-6 and TRBJ1-1; D is unclear. From germline, CDR1 is MNHNY and CDR2 SVGAGI (reference sequence). Trimming stripped 11 bases from V and 1 base from J, with 17 bases between. The CDR3 has 14 amino acids. The CDR3 DNA follows: TGTGCCTCCCCCGTCGAAGTTGGGAACACTGAAGCTTTCTTT. Translated: CASPVEVGNTEAFF.

This clonotype was observed many times. The gene calls are TRBV20-1 and TRBJ1-1; unclear D gene. The CDR3 sequence is 14 residues long. The germline V gene encodes CDR1 DFQATT and CDR2 SNEGSKA (reference sequence). V lost 1 base, J lost 0 bases, and 9 bases lay in between. CDR3: CSARAPGVNTEAFF. CDR3 nucleotide sequence: TGCAGTGCTAGAGCCCCCGGCGTGAACACTGAAGCTTTCTTT.

There are a few counts of this clonotype. The V gene is TRBV19, the J gene TRBJ1-4, with D tentatively TRBD1 (5 bases). The V end was cut by 8 bases, the J end by 8 bases, with 21 bases between. The germline V gene has CDR1 LNHDA and CDR2 SQIVND (reference sequence). The CDR3 sequence is 15 residues long. CDR3 protein: CASGDPGVSYEKLFF. DNA of the CDR3: TGTGCCAGTGGAGACCCGGGGGTGTCCTACGAAAAACTGTTTTTT.

This clonotype was observed at least ten times. The CDR3 loop reads CATSDFMETQYF. DNA for the CDR3: TGTGCCACCAGTGATTTTATGGAGACCCAGTACTTC. This chain joins TRBV24-1 and TRBJ2-5; D remains ambiguous. The V and J ends lost 1 base and 5 bases respectively, with 4 bases between them. The CDR3 loop spans 12 amino acids. The V gene's germline CDR1 is KGHDR and CDR2 SFDVKD.

This clonotype was recorded at least ten times. The DNA for the CDR3 is TGTGCCAGCAATCTGACAGCGGGATCCACTGAAGCTTTCTTT. Its translation is CASNLTAGSTEAFF. This chain links TRBV12-3 or TRBV12-4 with TRBJ1-1, with TRBD1 as a possible D gene (5 bases). CDR3 length: 14 residues. The V gene lost 7 bases and the J gene lost 4 bases, with 16 bases spanning the gap.

The rearrangement uses TRBV7-2 and TRBJ2-1; D unclear. The CDR3 is made up of 16 amino acids. Trimming pared 4 bases from V and 13 bases from J, leaving 26 bases between. Looked up from germline, CDR1 is SGHTA and CDR2 is FQGNSA. CDR3 coding DNA: TGTGCCAGCAGCTCTTCGGTTAGGCAAGAGACCCAGTACCAGTTCTTC. This sequence encodes CASSSSVRQETQYQFF.

This chain connects TRBV2 to TRBJ1-1, with 8 positions matching TRBD1. Germline V gene sequence: CDR1 SNHLY, CDR2 FYNNEI. The CDR3 contains 15 residues. The V and J ends lost 3 bases and 7 bases, in that order; junction bases with no gene match: 10. CDR3 in DNA: TGTGCCAGCAGTGATTTGGCAGCAGGGGGCTTTGAAGCTTTCTTT. Translated: CASSDLAAGGFEAFF.

This clonotype appeared many times. The J gene is TRBJ1-2, the V gene TRBV19; a weak D match, TRBD1 (5 bases). CDR1 LNHDA and CDR2 SQIVND come from the germline V gene (reference sequence). The V and J ends lost 7 bases and 4 bases respectively, with 16 bases between them. The CDR3 runs to 14 residues. The CDR3 nucleotides are TGTGCCAGTACCCCACATGGGGGGGGCTATGGCTACACCTTC. It specifies CASTPHGGGYGYTF.

The rearrangement links TRBV11-3 to TRBJ2-3; D possibly uses TRBD1 or TRBD2 (5 bases each). The CDR3 loop spans 17 amino acids. Germline V lookup: CDR1 SGHNT, CDR2 YENEEA. V lost 6 bases and J lost 0, with 19 bases in between. CDR3 region: CASSLSRGSTSTDTQYF. CDR3 in DNA: TGTGCCAGCAGTCTATCTCGGGGCTCAACTAGCACAGATACGCAGTATTTT.

The rearrangement joins TRBV7-8 to TRBJ2-7; 9 nucleotides match TRBD1. The CDR3 consists of 14 residues. Trimming removed 5 bases from V and 6 bases from J; junction bases left unmatched: 8. Germline-derived CDR1 and CDR2 are SGHVS and FQNEAQ. DNA of the CDR3: TGTGCCAGCAGCGCTCCGGGACAGGGACGCGAGCAGTACTTC. Encoded protein: CASSAPGQGREQYF.

The chain couples TRBV7-9 to TRBJ1-6, with D perhaps TRBD1 (5 bases). Germline lookup yields CDR1 SEHNR and CDR2 FQNEAQ (reference sequence). V shed 2 bases and J shed 10 bases, with 12 bases lying between them. This CDR3 has 14 amino acids. CDR3 sequence reads: CASSLSGIGSPLHF. The CDR3 region has the DNA TGTGCCAGCAGCTTATCAGGGATCGGGTCACCCCTCCACTTT. The variable domain in full, completed from reference TRBV7-9 and TRBJ1-6, reads DTGVSQNPRHKITKRGQNVTFRCDPISEHNRLYWYRQTLGQGPEFLTYFQNEAQLEKSRLLSDRFSAERPKGSFSTLEIQRTEQGDSAMYLCASSLSGIGSPLHFGNGTRLTVT.

V is TRBV12-3 or TRBV12-4 and J is TRBJ1-1; 10 bases agree with TRBD1. The CDR3 contains 13 residues. After removal of 4 bases from V and 10 bases from J, the junction contained 6 bases not matched to a gene. The CDR3 protein is CASSSGQGGRAFF. CDR3 sequence (DNA): TGTGCCAGCAGTTCCGGACAGGGGGGGCGAGCTTTCTTT.

This chain uses TRBV15 with TRBJ2-1; 10 bases are shared with TRBD2. The V and J ends lost 3 bases and 2 bases, in that order; junction bases with no gene match: 4. The germline V gene has CDR1 LNHNV and CDR2 YYDKDF (reference sequence). The CDR3 length is 16 residues. The CDR3: CATSSALAGAYNEQFF. The DNA for the CDR3 is TGTGCCACCAGCAGTGCCCTAGCGGGGGCCTACAATGAGCAGTTCTTC.

The chain couples TRBV20-1 to TRBJ1-1; D is uncertain. This CDR3 has 15 amino acids. The V gene lost 1 base and the J gene lost 3 bases, with 15 bases spanning the gap. CDR1 is DFQATT and CDR2 is SNEGSKA in the germline V gene (reference sequence). CDR3 sequence reads: CSARAPSYTDTEAFF. CDR3 DNA sequence: TGCAGTGCTAGAGCCCCATCGTACACTGACACTGAAGCTTTCTTT.

This clonotype was detected many times. V is TRBV11-2 and J is TRBJ1-3; D is undetermined. Germline V gene lookup returns CDR1 SGHAT and CDR2 FQNNGV. V lost 2 bases to trimming and J lost 1 base, with 9 bases between them. There are 15 residues in the CDR3. The DNA for the CDR3 is TGTGCCAGCAGCTTAAGAGGACCATCTGGAAACACCATATATTTT. Amino acid sequence: CASSLRGPSGNTIYF. Filled out from reference TRBV11-2 and TRBJ1-3, the complete variable domain reads EAGVAQSPRYKIIEKRQSVAFWCNPISGHATLYWYQQILGQGPKLLIQFQNNGVVDDSQLPKDRFSAERLKGVDSTLKIQPAKLEDSAVYLCASSLRGPSGNTIYFGEGSWLTVV.

This clonotype was observed many times. Written as DNA, the CDR3 is TGTGCCAGTAGACCTCCGGGACAGCAAGAGACCCAGTACTTC. This translates into CASRPPGQQETQYF. The chain is built from TRBV6-5 and TRBJ2-5; 7 bases match TRBD1. The CDR3 contains 14 residues. CDR1 and CDR2 (germline): MNHEY, SVGAGI. The junction had 9 bases not matched to a gene; V was cut back by 9 bases and J by 2 bases.